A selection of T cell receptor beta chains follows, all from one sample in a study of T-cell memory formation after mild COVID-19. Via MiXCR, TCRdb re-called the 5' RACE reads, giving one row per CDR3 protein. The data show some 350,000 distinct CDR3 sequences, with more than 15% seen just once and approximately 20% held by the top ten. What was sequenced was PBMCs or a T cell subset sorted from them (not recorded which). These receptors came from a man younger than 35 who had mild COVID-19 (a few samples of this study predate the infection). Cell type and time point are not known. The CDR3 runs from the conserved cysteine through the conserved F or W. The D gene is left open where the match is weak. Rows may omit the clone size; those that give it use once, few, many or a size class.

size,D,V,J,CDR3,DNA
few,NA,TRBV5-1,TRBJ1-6,CASKDGYNSPLHF,TGCGCCAGCAAGGACGGGTATAATTCACCCCTCCACTTT
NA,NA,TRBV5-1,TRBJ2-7,CASSLDSNSYEQYF,TGCGCCAGCTCCCTCGACAGCAACTCCTACGAGCAGTACTTC
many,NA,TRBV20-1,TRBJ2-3,CSAKFSSRADTQYF,TGCAGTGCTAAGTTTAGCAGCCGGGCAGATACGCAGTATTTT
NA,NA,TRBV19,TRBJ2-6,CASSPTAGTPNGVGANVLTF,TGTGCCAGTAGTCCTACTGCCGGGACACCGAACGGGGTTGGGGCCAACGTCCTGACTTTC
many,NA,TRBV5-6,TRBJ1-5,CASSFTGGNQPQHF,TGTGCCAGCAGCTTCACAGGAGGCAATCAGCCCCAGCATTTT
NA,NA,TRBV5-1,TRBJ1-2,CASSLEHFYGYTF,TGCGCCAGCAGCTTAGAGCATTTCTATGGCTACACCTTC
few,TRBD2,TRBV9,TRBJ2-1,CASSETIGLAGVEQFF,TGTGCCAGCAGCGAAACCATTGGGCTAGCGGGGGTTGAGCAGTTCTTC
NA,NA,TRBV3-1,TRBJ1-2,CASSPTRTYEGGDGYTF,TGTGCCAGCAGCCCTACTAGGACGTACGAGGGTGGCGATGGCTACACCTTC
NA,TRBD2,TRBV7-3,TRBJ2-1,CASSYLAGGNNEQFF,TGTGCCAGCAGCTATCTAGCGGGAGGGAACAATGAGCAGTTCTTC
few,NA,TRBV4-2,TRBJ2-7,CASSQGISYEQYF,TGTGCCAGCAGCCAAGGAATCTCCTACGAGCAGTACTTC
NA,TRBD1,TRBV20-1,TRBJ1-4,CSGTGEFREKLFF,TGCAGCGGGACAGGGGAGTTCCGTGAAAAACTGTTTTTT
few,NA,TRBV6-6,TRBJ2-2,CASSSRKNTGELFF,TGTGCCAGCAGTTCTCGCAAAAACACCGGGGAGCTGTTTTTT
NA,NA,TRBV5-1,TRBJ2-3,CASSENPGSSTDTQYF,TGCGCCAGCAGCGAGAACCCCGGTTCTAGCACAGATACGCAGTATTTT
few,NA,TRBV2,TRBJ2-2,CASSEIGADTGELFF,TGTGCCAGCAGTGAAATTGGGGCTGACACCGGGGAGCTGTTTTTT
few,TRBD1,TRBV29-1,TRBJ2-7,CSVEGDDRGIYEQYF,TGCAGCGTTGAAGGGGATGACAGGGGGATCTACGAGCAGTACTTC
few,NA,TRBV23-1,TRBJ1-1,CASSQTERGPEAFF,TGCGCCAGCAGTCAGACTGAGAGGGGCCCTGAAGCTTTCTTT
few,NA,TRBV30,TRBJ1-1,CAWSVGGSTEAFF,TGTGCCTGGAGTGTAGGGGGGAGCACTGAAGCTTTCTTT
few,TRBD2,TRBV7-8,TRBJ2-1,CASTGGGAGEQFF,TGTGCCAGCACAGGCGGGGGGGCTGGTGAGCAGTTCTTC